Listed here are 31 T cell receptor beta chains from one sample, sequenced in a study of cytomegalovirus exposure and HLA in healthy donors. 13 Jbeta primers and 60 Vbeta primers were used for the PCR. The data were produced by immunoSEQ multiplex PCR, yet TCRdb's version contains in-frame clones alone and is incomplete. This table holds 99,000 or so clones, 75% to 85% found once. Sequenced input: PBMCs. These receptors were taken from a man in his thirties or forties in good health and CMV-seronegative.

V usage is TRBV28 and J usage is TRBJ1-5; no clear D. Trimming removed 4 bases at V and 5 bases at J, with 12 bases between. The CDR3 has 14 residues. Germline CDR1 reads MDHEN; CDR2 reads SYDVKM. Written as DNA, the CDR3 is TGTGCCAGCAGTTCATTAGGAGACTATCAGCCCCAGCATTTT. The encoded protein is CASSSLGDYQPQHF.

As for this clone: This sample also contains other DNA sequences that code for the same CDR3. V usage is TRBV5-8 and J usage is TRBJ1-2; perhaps TRBD1 as D (6 bases). CDR3 length: 15 amino acids. Germline CDR1 SGHTS, CDR2 YDEGEE. Trimming pared 4 bases from V and 0 bases from J, leaving 13 bases between. CDR3 in amino acids: CASSPRGRANYGYTF. The CDR3, as DNA: TGTGCCAGCAGCCCCAGGGGCAGGGCTAACTATGGCTACACCTTC.

The rearrangement uses TRBV7-9 and TRBJ2-2; the D is unclear. The CDR3 extends over 12 amino acids. V lost 3 bases to trimming and J lost 5 bases, with 4 bases between them. Germline CDR1 is SEHNR and CDR2 is FQNEAQ (reference sequence). CDR3 nucleotides: TGTGCCAGCAGCTTCGGGACCGGGGAGCTGTTTTTT. Residues: CASSFGTGELFF.

The chain has TRBV5-4 and TRBJ2-3, with a possible D match to TRBD1 (5 bases). Trimming shortened V by 2 bases and J by 3 bases, and 7 bases separated the two germline ends. This CDR3 has 13 residues. Germline V CDR1 and CDR2: SGHNT, YYREEE (reference sequence). The CDR3 DNA reads TGTGCCAGCAGCTTAGGGGCTACAGATACGCAGTATTTT. It encodes CASSLGATDTQYF.

This clone was found a few times. V gene TRBV2 combines with J gene TRBJ2-5; TRBD2 matches at 9 bases. Trimming removed 9 bases from V and 9 bases from J; junction bases left unmatched: 8. This CDR3 has 12 amino acids. Looked up from germline, CDR1 is SNHLY and CDR2 is FYNNEI. CDR3 DNA: TGTGCCAGTGCGGGGGGGGAAAGGCCCCAGTACTTC. Its translation: CASAGGERPQYF.

As regards this clone: The same CDR3 also results from other DNA sequences found in this sample. CDR3 bases: TGTGCCAGCAGCGGAACAGGGAATTATGGCTACACCTTC. The encoded protein is CASSGTGNYGYTF. V gene TRBV7-9 combines with J gene TRBJ1-2; possibly TRBD1 for D (6 bases). The V gene's germline CDR1 is SEHNR and CDR2 FQNEAQ (reference sequence). Between the trimmed V and J ends, which lost 5 bases and 5 bases, there was a span of 12 bases. The CDR3 sequence is 13 residues long.

The chain has TRBV5-6 and TRBJ2-7, with D unresolved. CDR1 is SGHDT and CDR2 is YYEEEE in the germline V gene. Trimming cost V 4 bases and J 1 base, with 12 bases left between them. CDR3 length equals 14 residues. The CDR3 here is CASSLGSPSYEQYF. The CDR3, as DNA: TGTGCCAGCAGCCTCGGGTCACCATCCTACGAGCAGTACTTC.

As for this clone: The junction does not match germline at one end; this may be a read error. The chain couples TRBV6-6 to TRBJ2-7; perhaps TRBD1 as D (6 bases). CDR3 size: 13 residues. CDR1 MNHNY and CDR2 SVGAGI come from the germline V gene (reference sequence). CDR3 coding DNA: TGTGCCAGCAGTTACTTCCAGGGGAGTGAGCAGTGCTTC. Protein sequence: CASSYFQGSEQCF.

The chain has TRBV5-8 and TRBJ2-2, with 8 bases matching TRBD1. Germline CDR1 reads SGHTS; CDR2 reads YDEGEE. The junction had 0 bases not matched to a gene; V was cut back by 2 bases and J by 0 bases. The CDR3 totals 15 residues. The chain's CDR3 is CASSLQGANTGELFF. Written as DNA, the CDR3 is TGTGCCAGCAGCTTACAGGGGGCGAACACCGGGGAGCTGTTTTTT. Based on the CDR3 plus reference TRBV5-8 and TRBJ2-2, the full variable domain is EAGVTQSPTHLIKTRGQQATLRCSPISGHTSVYWYQQALGLGLQFLLWYDEGEERNRGNFPPRFSGRQFPNYSSELNVNALELEDSALYLCASSLQGANTGELFFGEGSRLTVL.

The rearrangement joins TRBV9 to TRBJ2-1; 9 positions agree with TRBD1. Per the germline V gene, CDR1 is SGDLS and CDR2 is YYNGEE. CDR3 length: 16 residues. With V trimmed by 4 bases and J by 9 bases, 14 bases remained unmatched. The CDR3: CASSPTVQGARTEQFF. In DNA, the CDR3 is TGTGCCAGCAGCCCAACAGTACAGGGGGCACGTACTGAGCAGTTCTTC.

This chain uses TRBV7-8 with TRBJ2-1, with a weak D call TRBD1 (6 bases). Trimming shortened V by 3 bases and J by 7 bases, and 10 bases separated the two germline ends. Germline-derived CDR1 and CDR2 are SGHVS and FQNEAQ. The CDR3 covers 13 residues. The DNA for the CDR3 is TGTGCCAGCAGCTTTGTTCAGGGGAATGAGCAGTTCTTC. Its protein is CASSFVQGNEQFF.

V usage is TRBV2 and J usage is TRBJ1-5; 7 positions match TRBD1. Trimming cost V 5 bases and J 2 bases; bases outside gene matches: 18. The length of the CDR3 is 19 residues. Germline values: CDR1 SNHLY, CDR2 FYNNEI. In DNA, the CDR3 is TGTGCCAGCAGTACTGACCCGGGACAGTCATCGGTCGGCAATCAGCCCCAGCATTTT. Translation gives CASSTDPGQSSVGNQPQHF.

The J gene is TRBJ2-7, the V gene TRBV13, with D unclear. Trimming took 6 bases from V and 2 from J, leaving 11 bases between them. Germline CDR1 reads PRHDT; CDR2 reads FYEKMQ (reference sequence). The CDR3 has 13 amino acids. CDR3 nucleotides: TGTGCCAGCAGTCCAAATCAGGCCTACGAGCAGTACTTC. Translated, it gives CASSPNQAYEQYF.

The chain has TRBV13 and TRBJ2-1, with 12 bases that match TRBD2. V lost 5 bases to trimming and J lost 7 bases; unmatched junction nucleotides: 9. CDR1 and CDR2 from the germline V gene are PRHDT and FYEKMQ (reference sequence). CDR3 length: 16 residues. This CDR3 is CASSPPLAGGNNEQFF. As DNA, the CDR3 is TGTGCCAGCAGCCCCCCACTAGCGGGAGGAAATAATGAGCAGTTCTTC.

The chain combines TRBV19 with TRBJ1-5, with a weak D call TRBD1 (6 bases). V was pared by 8 bases and J by 3 bases, with 11 bases between. In germline, CDR1 is LNHDA, CDR2 SQIVND (reference sequence). This CDR3 is built from 13 residues. DNA of the CDR3: TGTGCCAGTGCCCGGGACAACAATCAGCCCCAGCATTTT. As protein: CASARDNNQPQHF. The entire variable domain, with the rest obtained from reference TRBV19 and TRBJ1-5, is as follows: DGGITQSPKYLFRKEGQNVTLSCEQNLNHDAMYWYRQDPGQGLRLIYYSQIVNDFQKGDIAEGYSVSREKKESFPLTVTSAQKNPTAFYLCASARDNNQPQHFGDGTRLSIL.

Only a few counts were recorded for this clone. This sequence joins TRBV5-5 and TRBJ1-2; 7 bases are shared with TRBD1. J gave up 8 bases and V 4 bases, and 8 bases lay outside the gene matches. Germline CDR1 and CDR2: SGHKS and YYEKEE (reference sequence). This CDR3 region has 13 residues. CDR3: CASSRDDRVGYTF. The CDR3 DNA reads as TGTGCCAGCAGCCGAGATGACAGGGTCGGCTACACCTTC. The whole variable domain, filled in from reference TRBV5-5 and TRBJ1-2, reads DAGVTQSPTHLIKTRGQQVTLRCSPISGHKSVSWYQQVLGQGPQFIFQYYEKEERGRGNFPDRFSARQFPNYSSELNVNALLLGDSALYLCASSRDDRVGYTFGSGTRLTVV.

V is TRBV30 and J is TRBJ1-1, with D perhaps matching TRBD1 (5 bases). V shed 5 bases and J shed 1 base, with 8 bases lying between them. The CDR3 is 12 residues long. From germline, CDR1 is GTSNPN and CDR2 SVGIG (reference sequence). DNA of the CDR3: TGTGCCTGGGGGGCAGAGAACACTGAAGCTTTCTTT. This translates into CAWGAENTEAFF.

The rearrangement uses TRBV25-1 and TRBJ1-6; D gene unclear. V lost 4 bases to trimming and J lost 0 bases, with 10 bases between them. The CDR3 spans 16 residues. Germline V gene lookup returns CDR1 MGHDK and CDR2 SYGVNS. DNA of the CDR3: TGTGCCAGCAGTGGCGGGGTGAGCTCCTATAATTCACCCCTCCACTTT. Encoded protein: CASSGGVSSYNSPLHF.

J is TRBJ2-7 and V is TRBV6-6; D is possibly TRBD2 (5 bases). Germline loops: CDR1 MNHNY, CDR2 SVGAGI (reference sequence). The CDR3 loop spans 14 amino acids. V was trimmed by 5 bases and J by 2 bases, leaving 13 bases between them. CDR3 in amino acids: CASSRGVGAYEQYF. The CDR3 DNA reads as TGTGCCAGCAGTCGGGGTGTGGGAGCCTACGAGCAGTACTTC.

This clone was seen only a few times. The chain combines TRBV2 with TRBJ2-5; 11 bases agree with TRBD2. Germline V gene data show CDR1 as SNHLY and CDR2 as FYNNEI. V shed 4 bases and J 5 bases; nucleotides not matched to a gene: 6. The CDR3 sequence is 15 residues long. The CDR3 reads CASSVSGRAMETQYF. DNA of the CDR3: TGTGCCAGCAGTGTTAGCGGGAGGGCCATGGAGACCCAGTACTTC.

The chain is built from TRBV5-1 and TRBJ1-1; D is undetermined. Germline CDR1 reads SGHRS; CDR2 reads YFSETQ. The V end was cut by 4 bases, the J end by 5 bases, with 9 bases between. CDR3 length: 12 residues. CDR3 bases: TGCGCCAGCAGCCTGCGGGGAACTGAAGCTTTCTTT. Encoded protein: CASSLRGTEAFF.

CDR3 loop: CASSSPTGVYEQYF. The DNA of the CDR3 is TGTGCCAGCAGTTCCCCGACAGGGGTCTACGAGCAGTACTTC. The rearrangement links TRBV28 to TRBJ2-7; 8 bases are shared with TRBD1. Trimming at V came to 4 bases and at J to 3 bases, leaving 5 bases not matched to a gene. Per the germline V gene, CDR1 is MDHEN and CDR2 is SYDVKM. The CDR3 spans 14 residues.

This chain joins TRBV9 and TRBJ2-2; 7 bases align to TRBD1. The CDR3 is 19 amino acids. Per germline, CDR1 SGDLS and CDR2 YYNGEE. The V gene end was trimmed by 3 bases and the J gene end by 0 bases; junction bases not matched to a gene: 14. The CDR3 nucleotides are TGTGCCAGCAGCGGCGCGGACAGGACTTATATCGCGAACACCGGGGAGCTGTTTTTT. This gives the protein CASSGADRTYIANTGELFF.

The V call is TRBV6-1, the J call TRBJ1-1; the D gene is possibly TRBD1 (5 bases). The V end lost 7 bases, the J end lost 7 bases, and 16 bases lay between the germline ends. The CDR3 contains 13 residues. Germline V gene data show CDR1 as MNHNS and CDR2 as SASEGT. The CDR3 sequence is CASTRGVGGEAFF. The CDR3 DNA sequence: TGTGCCAGCACCCGAGGGGTGGGAGGTGAAGCTTTCTTT.

The genes are TRBV28 and TRBJ1-1; no clear D gene. The CDR3 totals 12 residues. Looked up from germline, CDR1 is MDHEN and CDR2 is SYDVKM. V shed 8 bases and J shed 9 bases, with 16 bases lying between them. This CDR3 reads CASALEREKAFF. The CDR3 DNA follows: TGTGCCAGCGCCCTCGAGCGAGAGAAAGCTTTCTTT.

The gene calls are TRBV5-4 and TRBJ2-7; TRBD2 matches at 10 bases. CDR3 size: 15 residues. V lost 3 bases to trimming and J lost 3 bases; unmatched junction nucleotides: 6. Germline-derived CDR1 and CDR2 are SGHNT and YYREEE (reference sequence). The CDR3 coding sequence is TGTGCCAGCAGCTCGGGACTAGCGAGTGTCTACGAGCAGTACTTC. Protein: CASSSGLASVYEQYF.

This rearrangement joins TRBV7-7 to TRBJ2-7; D possibly corresponds to TRBD2 (6 bases). The CDR3 runs 15 residues. The germline gives CDR1 SSHAT, CDR2 FNYEAQ (reference sequence). Trimming removed 1 base from V and 2 bases from J, with 12 bases in between. The CDR3, as DNA: TGTGCCAGCAGCTTAGGGACGGGAGTAGCCTACGAGCAGTACTTC. Translating it yields CASSLGTGVAYEQYF.

This clone was detected only a few times. The genes are TRBV5-1 and TRBJ1-4; 10 bases match TRBD1. The J segment lost 5 bases and the V segment lost 4 bases, leaving 11 bases of the junction unmatched. The length of the CDR3 is 17 residues. Germline CDR1 and CDR2: SGHRS and YFSETQ. CDR3 in amino acids: CASSRNPGQGTNEKLFF. The CDR3 region has the DNA TGCGCCAGCAGCAGAAACCCGGGACAGGGGACGAATGAAAAACTGTTTTTT.

This clone was observed at least ten times. The chain is built from TRBV5-5 and TRBJ2-3, with D possibly TRBD2 on 7 matching bases. The CDR3 covers 16 residues. V was cut by 2 bases and J by 0 bases, with 13 bases left in between. CDR1 is SGHKS, CDR2 YYEKEE, per germline (reference sequence). CDR3 sequence reads: CASSLGGRESTDTQYF. CDR3 DNA sequence: TGTGCCAGCAGCTTAGGGGGGCGGGAGAGCACAGATACGCAGTATTTT.

The genes are TRBV6-6 and TRBJ1-1, with D unresolved. This CDR3 spans 12 amino acids. Germline V gene sequence: CDR1 MNHNY, CDR2 SVGAGI (reference sequence). V lost 2 bases, J lost 2 bases, and 3 bases lay in between. The CDR3 spells CASSYVNTEAFF. DNA of the CDR3: TGTGCCAGCAGTTACGTAAACACTGAAGCTTTCTTT.

The genes are TRBV19 and TRBJ2-1; 8 positions match TRBD2. J gave up 6 bases and V 6 bases, and 13 bases lay outside the gene matches. Germline CDR1 LNHDA, CDR2 SQIVND (reference sequence). This CDR3 region has 16 residues. CDR3 sequence reads: CASSRPPLAGPNEQFF. CDR3 nucleotide sequence: TGTGCCAGTAGCCGACCTCCCCTAGCGGGCCCCAATGAGCAGTTCTTC. The whole variable domain, remainder taken from reference TRBV19 and TRBJ2-1, is DGGITQSPKYLFRKEGQNVTLSCEQNLNHDAMYWYRQDPGQGLRLIYYSQIVNDFQKGDIAEGYSVSREKKESFPLTVTSAQKNPTAFYLCASSRPPLAGPNEQFFGPGTRLTVL.